This TCR beta chain was found in a study of molecular identifiers for immune sequencing clone quantification. To note about this clonotype: A much larger clone lies a single base off, so this may be a read error.

TCRdb passed the PCR reads through MiXCR, listing each CDR3 protein once. This sample has 400,000 to 600,000 distinct CDR3 sequences, with 20% to 25% found just once. This CDR3 comprises 12 residues. Germline V CDR1 and CDR2: SGHNT, YYREEE (reference sequence). This sequence originates from a human donor in good health. Some libraries in this study had Jurkat cell RNA spiked in. The rearrangement links TRBV5-4 to TRBJ1-2; D ambiguous. The sequencing sample was made of naive CD8+ T cells from blood, with Jurkat cell RNA spiked in. Subset reported: FACS-sorted CD8+CD4-CCR7+CD45RA+ naive T cells. The CDR3 nucleotides read TGTGCCGGCAGCGCGGCTAACTATGGCTACACCTTC. This translates into CAGSAANYGYTF. The full variable domain, with the rest looked up from reference TRBV5-4 and TRBJ1-2, is ETGVTQSPTHLIKTRGQQVTLRCSSQSGHNTVSWYQQALGQGPQFIFQYYREEENGRGNFPPRFSGLQFPNYSSELNVNALELDDSALYLCAGSAANYGYTFGSGTRLTVV.